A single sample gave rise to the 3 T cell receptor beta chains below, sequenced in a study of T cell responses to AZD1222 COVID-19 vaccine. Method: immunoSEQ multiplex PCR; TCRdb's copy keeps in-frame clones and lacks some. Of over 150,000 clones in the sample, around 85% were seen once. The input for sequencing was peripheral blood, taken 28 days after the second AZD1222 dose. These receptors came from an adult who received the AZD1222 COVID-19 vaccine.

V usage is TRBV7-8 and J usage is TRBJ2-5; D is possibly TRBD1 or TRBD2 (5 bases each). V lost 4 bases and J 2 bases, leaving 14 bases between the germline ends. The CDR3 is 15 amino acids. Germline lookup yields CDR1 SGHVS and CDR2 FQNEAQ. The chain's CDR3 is CASSYPGGGQETQYF. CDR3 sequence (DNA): TGTGCCAGCAGCTACCCTGGTGGGGGACAAGAGACCCAGTACTTC.

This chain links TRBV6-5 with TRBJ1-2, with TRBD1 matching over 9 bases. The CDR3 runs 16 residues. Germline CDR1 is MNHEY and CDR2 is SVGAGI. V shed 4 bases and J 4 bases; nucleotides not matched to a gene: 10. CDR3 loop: CASSSPNGQGPYGYTF. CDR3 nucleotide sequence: TGTGCCAGCAGTTCGCCTAATGGACAGGGGCCCTATGGCTACACCTTC.

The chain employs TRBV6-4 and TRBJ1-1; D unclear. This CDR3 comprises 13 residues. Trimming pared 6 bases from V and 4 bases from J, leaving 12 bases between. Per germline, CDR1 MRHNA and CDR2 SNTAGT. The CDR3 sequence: CASSQDTRTEAFF. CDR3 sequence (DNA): TGTGCCAGCAGCCAAGATACGCGCACTGAAGCTTTCTTT.